The 2 T cell receptor beta chains below all came from one sample that was sequenced in a study of patients and donors after allogeneic stem cell transplantation. From the RT-PCR reads, TCRdb called clonotypes with MiXCR, one entry per CDR3 protein. This table has 200,000 to 250,000 distinct CDR3 sequences, 13% to 15% appearing once. Source material: blood, either unsorted or a sorted T cell fraction (not recorded which). The receptors were sampled from a human donor who was either an allogeneic HSCT recipient or a stem cell or donor lymphocyte infusion donor (not recorded which). It is not recorded whose cells these are; they may come from a transplant donor.

The chain joins TRBV20-1 to TRBJ2-3, with D possibly TRBD1 on 5 matching bases. Trimming removed 1 base at V and 3 bases at J, with 20 bases between. From germline, CDR1 is DFQATT and CDR2 SNEGSKA (reference sequence). This CDR3 has 17 residues. Here the CDR3 DNA reads TGCAGTGCTAGAGGGGTTGGGGCAGGACACCAAACAGATACGCAGTATTTT. It encodes CSARGVGAGHQTDTQYF.

The CDR3 protein is CASSISGHLNQPQHF. CDR3 DNA sequence: TGTGCCAGTAGTATCTCCGGACACCTCAATCAGCCCCAGCATTTT. The chain carries TRBV19 and TRBJ1-5; maybe TRBD1 (5 bases). Germline loops: CDR1 LNHDA, CDR2 SQIVND (reference sequence). The CDR3 spans 15 residues. V was cut by 3 bases and J by 3 bases, with 12 bases left in between.